This record looks at one TCR beta chain sequence and its context. This sample is drawn from a study of Tregs in tolerant kidney transplant recipients. V lost 3 bases and J lost 2, with 14 bases in between. The germline V gene encodes CDR1 MNHNS and CDR2 SASEGT. The CDR3 loop spans 16 amino acids. TCRdb's table, derived via immunoSEQ multiplex PCR, lists solely in-frame clones and lacks some. In the table there are roughly 250,000 clones, around 81% of which are singletons. The chain links TRBV6-1 to TRBJ1-3; D might be TRBD1 (6 bases). The receptor comes from a human donor in good health. The specimen sequenced was CD4+ T cells from blood. CDR3 bases: TGTGCCAGCAGTGAGGGAGGGGGGGTAGCTGGAAACACCATATATTTT. It specifies CASSEGGGVAGNTIYF.